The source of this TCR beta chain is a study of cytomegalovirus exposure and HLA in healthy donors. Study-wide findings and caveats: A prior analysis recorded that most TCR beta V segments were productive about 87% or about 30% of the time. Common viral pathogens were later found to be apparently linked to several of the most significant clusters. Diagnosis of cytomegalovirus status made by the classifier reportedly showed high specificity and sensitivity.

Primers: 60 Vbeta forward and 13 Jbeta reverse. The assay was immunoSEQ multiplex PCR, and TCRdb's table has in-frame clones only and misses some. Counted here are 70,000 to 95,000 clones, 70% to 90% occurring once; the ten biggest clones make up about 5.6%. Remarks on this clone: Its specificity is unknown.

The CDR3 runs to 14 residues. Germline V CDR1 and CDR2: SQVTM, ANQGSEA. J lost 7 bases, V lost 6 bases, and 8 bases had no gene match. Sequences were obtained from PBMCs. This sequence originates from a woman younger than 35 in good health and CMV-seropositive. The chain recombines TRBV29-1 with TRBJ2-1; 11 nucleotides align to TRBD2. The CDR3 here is CSVSTSGRTNEQFF. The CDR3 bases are TGCAGCGTATCAACTAGCGGGAGAACGAATGAGCAGTTCTTC.